This is a list of T cell receptor beta chains from one sample in a study of T cells in Graves' hyperthyroidism and ophthalmopathy. TCRdb re-derived calls from the multiplex PCR reads in MiXCR, one entry per CDR3 protein. The sample contains fewer than 700,000 distinct CDR3 sequences, around 15% of which appear only once. The sample taken for sequencing was blood. These receptors all come from a woman aged 25 to 39 with Graves' hyperthyroidism. Each CDR3 is given with its conserved first and last residue. D genes are given only for firm matches. For some rows the clone size is stated as once, few or many, or as a class when expanded; others skip it.

DNA	CDR3	size	D	V	J
TGTGCCAGCAGTCCGCGGACTAGCGTGGATACGCAGTATTTT	CASSPRTSVDTQYF	NA	TRBD2	TRBV28	TRBJ2-3
TGTGCCAGCAGTGCCTACAGGGGGACGGGGGAGCTAAGGTACAATGAGCAGTTCTTC	CASSAYRGTGELRYNEQFF	once	TRBD1	TRBV6-2/TRBV6-3	TRBJ2-1
TGTGCCAGCAGTACGCAGACAGGCTCCGACGCTTTCTTT	CASSTQTGSDAFF	many	NA	TRBV28	TRBJ1-1
TGTGCCAGCAGCCATGGTAATCAGCCCCAGCATTTT	CASSHGNQPQHF	NA	NA	TRBV12-3/TRBV12-4	TRBJ1-5
TGTGCCAGCAGTCCCCGAGGACAGGGTGCGGATTCACCCCTCCACTTT	CASSPRGQGADSPLHF	NA	TRBD1	TRBV27	TRBJ1-6
TGTGCCTGGAGTGTACGACAGCTCCAGTACTTC	CAWSVRQLQYF	many	NA	TRBV30	TRBJ2-5
TGTGCCAGCAGCTTAGGAGCGGGGAGCAGCACAGATACGCAGTATTTT	CASSLGAGSSTDTQYF	once	TRBD2	TRBV7-8	TRBJ2-3
TGTGCCTGGATGGCGGGAAACCCCCGGTTCTTC	CAWMAGNPRFF	few	NA	TRBV30	TRBJ2-1
TGCAGTGTCACGGAGGTACTAGCGGGAGGTGGTGAGCAGTTCTTC	CSVTEVLAGGGEQFF	few	TRBD2	TRBV20-1	TRBJ2-1
TGTGCCAGCAGCCAAATGAGGGGCAATCAGCCCCAGCATTTT	CASSQMRGNQPQHF	many	NA	TRBV3-1	TRBJ1-5
TGTGCCAGCAGTTACTCGGGACTCAATCCCTACGAGCAGTACTTC	CASSYSGLNPYEQYF	many	NA	TRBV6-2/TRBV6-3	TRBJ2-7
TGTGCCAGCAGTTACTCGACAAGGGGGCAGGGTGAGCAGTTCTTC	CASSYSTRGQGEQFF	few	TRBD1	TRBV6-5	TRBJ2-1
TGCGCCAGCAGCCAAGTTCCCAGGGCTGAAGCTTTCTTT	CASSQVPRAEAFF	few	NA	TRBV4-1	TRBJ1-1
TGTGCCAGCAGTGAATTGTTACGGAACGAAGAGACCCAGTACTTC	CASSELLRNEETQYF	many	NA	TRBV2	TRBJ2-5
TGTGCCAGCAGCTTAATTTCCCAAGAGACCCAGTACTTC	CASSLISQETQYF	many	NA	TRBV7-2	TRBJ2-5
TGTGCCAGCAGTTACCCGCGACAGCTTGTCGACCCCGCAACTAATGAAAAACTGTTTTTT	CASSYPRQLVDPATNEKLFF	NA	NA	TRBV6-5	TRBJ1-4
TGTGCCAGCAGCTTAGAATGGGGACAGTCAACCGGACTAAAATCTTCCTACAATGAGCAGTTCTTC	CASSLEWGQSTGLKSSYNEQFF	NA	NA	TRBV13	TRBJ2-1
TGTGCCAGCACCTCGGGCGTAGGGCAGCCCCAGCATTTT	CASTSGVGQPQHF	many	NA	TRBV28	TRBJ1-5
TGTGCCAGCAGTGAAGGTGATACGCAGTATTTT	CASSEGDTQYF	many	NA	TRBV6-1	TRBJ2-3
TGCAGTGCTTGGCGTAATGAGCAGTTCTTC	CSAWRNEQFF	few	NA	TRBV20-1	TRBJ2-1
TGTGCCAGCAGCACACGCGGAGGGGACAGCTCCTACGAGCAGTACTTC	CASSTRGGDSSYEQYF	NA	NA	TRBV5-5	TRBJ2-7
TGTGCCAGCAGTTTCACAGGGGGTTATGGCTACACCTTC	CASSFTGGYGYTF	many	TRBD1	TRBV27	TRBJ1-2
TGTGCCAGCAGTTCGTCATCCGGGATTGCTAGATACGTGCAGTACTTC	CASSSSSGIARYVQYF	few	NA	TRBV6-5	TRBJ2-7
TGTGCCAGCAGTCACGGGGGTGAGCAGTACTTC	CASSHGGEQYF	many	NA	TRBV3-1	TRBJ2-7
TGTGCCAGCAGAGTGGGACACCGAGGGACAGATACGCAGTATTTT	CASRVGHRGTDTQYF	many	NA	TRBV5-6	TRBJ2-3
TGTGCCAGCAGCGATGACAGGGGCTGGGGGTCCTCCCGAGGCAATGAGCAGTTCTTC	CASSDDRGWGSSRGNEQFF	many	TRBD1	TRBV11-1	TRBJ2-1
TGTGCCAGCAGAACCGGGACAGGGGTTTCACCCCTCCACTTT	CASRTGTGVSPLHF	once	TRBD1	TRBV2	TRBJ1-6
TGTGCCAGCAGTTTGGGTAGGAGCGACTATGAGCAGTTCTTC	CASSLGRSDYEQFF	many	NA	TRBV28	TRBJ2-1
TGCAGTGCTCCCGGAATCCGACTGACAGGGCGGGAGACCCAGTACTTC	CSAPGIRLTGRETQYF	many	TRBD1	TRBV20-1	TRBJ2-5
TGTGCCAGCAGCCCGAGGGACAGTTACACAGATACGCAGTATTTT	CASSPRDSYTDTQYF	many	TRBD1	TRBV9	TRBJ2-3
TGTGCCAGCAGGGCCGGGCTCTCTGGGGCCAACGTCCTGACTTTC	CASRAGLSGANVLTF	NA	NA	TRBV11-1	TRBJ2-6
TGTGCCAGCAGCCCCGGACAGGGGAAAAACATTCAGTACTTC	CASSPGQGKNIQYF	many	TRBD1	TRBV13	TRBJ2-4
TGTGCCAGCAGCTTTTGGGGGGAGCTGTTTTTT	CASSFWGELFF	many	NA	TRBV7-8	TRBJ2-2
TGTGCCAGCAGTTCCGGGACAGGGGCCTACAATGAGCAGTTCTTC	CASSSGTGAYNEQFF	many	TRBD1	TRBV13	TRBJ2-1
TGTGCCAGCAAACTTAGCGGGATATCGGCCTACGAGCAGTACTTC	CASKLSGISAYEQYF	many	TRBD2	TRBV12-3/TRBV12-4	TRBJ2-7
TGTGCCTGGAGTGGGCACATAGCGGGAGGGAGCACAGATACGCAGTATTTT	CAWSGHIAGGSTDTQYF	many	TRBD2	TRBV30	TRBJ2-3
TGTGCCAGCAGGCGCCGATCTAGGGCCGGGGGTGAGCAGTTCTTC	CASRRRSRAGGEQFF	many	NA	TRBV12-3/TRBV12-4	TRBJ2-1
TGTGCCAGCAGCTTACCTCCTAGTTCACCCCTCCACTTT	CASSLPPSSPLHF	NA	NA	TRBV7-2	TRBJ1-6
TGTGCCACCAGCAGATCGCCTACCTTTAACTATGGCTACACCTTC	CATSRSPTFNYGYTF	few	NA	TRBV15	TRBJ1-2
TGTGCCAGCAGCCAAATTTCAGGGTCCACCGGGGAGCTGTTTTTT	CASSQISGSTGELFF	many	NA	TRBV7-2	TRBJ2-2